These 21 T cell receptor beta chains were all obtained from the same sample, sequenced in a study of cytomegalovirus exposure and HLA in healthy donors. 60 Vbeta and 13 Jbeta primers were used in PCR. Repertoires were generated with immunoSEQ multiplex PCR, while TCRdb's copy carries only in-frame clones and drops some. The table records 150,000 to 200,000 clones, around 68% of them present only once. The sample consisted of PBMCs. The receptors were gathered from a man aged 45-65 years in good health and CMV-seronegative.

In DNA form, the CDR3 reads TGTGCCAGCAGTCTCTGGGGAGTTGCTGGGGCCAACGTCCTGACTTTC. Protein sequence: CASSLWGVAGANVLTF. The chain recombines TRBV25-1 with TRBJ2-6, with D possibly being TRBD2 (5 bases). V lost 5 bases to trimming and J lost 2 bases, with 13 bases between them. Germline loops: CDR1 MGHDK, CDR2 SYGVNS. The CDR3 is made up of 16 amino acids. Based on the CDR3 plus reference TRBV25-1 and TRBJ2-6, the full variable domain is EADIYQTPRYLVIGTGKKITLECSQTMGHDKMYWYQQDPGMELHLIHYSYGVNSTEKGDLSSESTVSRIRTEHFPLTLESARPSHTSQYLCASSLWGVAGANVLTFGAGSRLTVL.

The chain recombines TRBV9 with TRBJ2-5; maybe TRBD2 (6 bases). This CDR3 region has 16 residues. Per germline, CDR1 SGDLS and CDR2 YYNGEE. Trimming removed 0 bases at V and 4 bases at J, with 16 bases between. CDR3 bases: TGTGCCAGCAGCGTAGGTGAAGGTTCCGGGGGAGAGACCCAGTACTTC. This translates into CASSVGEGSGGETQYF.

Only a few counts were recorded for this clone. The chain uses TRBV7-9 and TRBJ1-1; TRBD1 aligns across 9 bases. Germline V gene lookup returns CDR1 SEHNR and CDR2 FQNEAQ (reference sequence). This CDR3 region has 15 residues. V was clipped by 5 bases and J by 2 bases; unmatched bases: 6. CDR3 residues: CASSQGQGLNTEAFF. The CDR3 DNA reads TGTGCCAGCAGCCAAGGACAGGGGTTAAACACTGAAGCTTTCTTT.

The rearrangement joins TRBV28 to TRBJ2-5, with TRBD2 matching over 8 bases. J lost 1 base, V lost 1 base, and 8 bases had no gene match. The CDR3 runs to 17 residues. From germline, CDR1 is MDHEN and CDR2 SYDVKM. The DNA for the CDR3 is TGTGCCAGCAGTTTATCAGCGGGGGCGACATTCCAAGAGACCCAGTACTTC. Translating it yields CASSLSAGATFQETQYF.

The gene calls are TRBV5-1 and TRBJ2-2; no definite D call. Germline CDR1 and CDR2: SGHRS and YFSETQ. V lost 4 bases to trimming and J lost 6 bases, with 13 bases between them. This CDR3 region has 14 residues. For the CDR3, the DNA is TGCGCCAGCAGCCCATCCCCCCGGGCCGGGGAGCTGTTTTTT. This translates into CASSPSPRAGELFF.

This chain joins TRBV5-1 and TRBJ2-2, with a tentative D call TRBD1 (7 bases). Germline values: CDR1 SGHRS, CDR2 YFSETQ. This CDR3 has 15 amino acids. Trimming cost V 4 bases and J 5 bases, with 15 bases left between them. CDR3 protein: CASSPRTGGTGELFF. The CDR3, as DNA: TGCGCCAGCAGCCCGAGGACAGGAGGGACCGGGGAGCTGTTTTTT.

This chain uses TRBV7-9 with TRBJ1-4; 11 positions match TRBD1. V was pared by 3 bases and J by 8 bases, with 11 bases of the junction left unmatched. Germline loops: CDR1 SEHNR, CDR2 FQNEAQ (reference sequence). The CDR3 consists of 17 residues. The DNA of the CDR3 is TGTGCCAGCAGCTTTTCCGGGGCCGGGACAGGGGGGGAAAAACTGTTTTTT. Amino acid sequence: CASSFSGAGTGGEKLFF.

The chain recombines TRBV25-1 with TRBJ1-2, with D unresolved. V lost 3 bases and J 4 bases, leaving 12 bases between the germline ends. In germline, CDR1 is MGHDK, CDR2 SYGVNS. CDR3 length: 14 residues. CDR3 sequence: CASSDSVNSYGYTF. The CDR3 DNA follows: TGTGCCAGCAGTGATAGTGTAAACAGCTATGGCTACACCTTC.

The CDR3 here is CASSLDQRQGKLAKNIQYF. The CDR3 DNA is TGTGCCAGCAGCTTAGATCAGAGACAGGGAAAACTAGCCAAAAACATTCAGTACTTC. The V and J genes are TRBV11-2 and TRBJ2-4; 7 bases map to TRBD1. CDR1 and CDR2 (germline): SGHAT, FQNNGV. The CDR3 extends over 19 amino acids. Germline trimming cut 0 bases from V and 0 bases from J; bases unmatched to any gene: 11.

V and J are TRBV19 and TRBJ1-4, with 8 bases that match TRBD1. After removal of 7 bases from V and 3 bases from J, the junction contained 7 bases not matched to a gene. The CDR3 has 15 amino acids. Germline V gene data show CDR1 as LNHDA and CDR2 as SQIVND (reference sequence). In nucleotides, the CDR3 is TGTGCCAGTACGAAAGGGACAGGTCCTAATGAAAAACTGTTTTTT. Translated, it gives CASTKGTGPNEKLFF.

In this sample, this clone turned up once. The CDR3 region has the DNA TGTGCCAGCAGACAACAGGGGTCGGGCTATGGCTACACCTTC. It translates to CASRQQGSGYGYTF. The V call is TRBV6-5, the J call TRBJ1-2, with TRBD1 identical over 7 bases. Per the germline V gene, CDR1 is MNHEY and CDR2 is SVGAGI. The length of the CDR3 is 14 residues. The V segment lost 6 bases and the J segment 4 bases; nucleotides outside the gene matches: 8.

The sample holds a few counts of this clone. The chain employs TRBV18 and TRBJ2-3; D remains unclear. Germline V gene lookup returns CDR1 KGHSH and CDR2 LQKENI. Trimming cost V 2 bases and J 3 bases, with 9 bases left between them. CDR3 length: 14 residues. The chain's CDR3 is CASSPNEQTDTQYF. In DNA, the CDR3 is TGTGCCAGCTCACCAAATGAACAGACAGATACGCAGTATTTT.

The chain carries TRBV5-8 and TRBJ2-2; D ambiguous. The CDR3 is 15 residues long. V was cut by 0 bases and J by 5 bases, with 11 bases left in between. Germline V gene data show CDR1 as SGHTS and CDR2 as YDEGEE. CDR3 loop: CASSLGRLRTGELFF. CDR3 nucleotides: TGTGCCAGCAGCTTGGGCAGGCTAAGGACCGGGGAGCTGTTTTTT.

The V gene is TRBV28, the J gene TRBJ1-1; 9 bases align to TRBD1. CDR1 and CDR2 (germline): MDHEN, SYDVKM. The CDR3 has 17 residues. Germline trimming cut 6 bases from V and 2 bases from J; bases unmatched to any gene: 13. The CDR3 nucleotides are TGTGCCAGCAGCCTCCGAGGACAGGGGTGGAGTAACACTGAAGCTTTCTTT. Translated, it gives CASSLRGQGWSNTEAFF.

The CDR3 region is CASSSQGLSSTGELFF. The CDR3 nucleotides are TGCGCCAGCAGCTCCCAGGGACTTTCGAGCACCGGGGAGCTGTTTTTT. The chain carries TRBV5-1 and TRBJ2-2; tentative D call: TRBD2 (6 bases). V was clipped by 3 bases and J by 4 bases, with 16 bases between them. This CDR3 comprises 16 residues. Germline CDR1 reads SGHRS; CDR2 reads YFSETQ.

This clone was seen only a few times. The chain carries TRBV5-1 and TRBJ2-3, with 7 bases matching TRBD2. The CDR3 covers 15 residues. CDR1 and CDR2 from the germline V gene are SGHRS and YFSETQ. Unmatched junction bases numbered 7, after V lost 2 bases and J lost 4 bases. This CDR3 reads CASSLGPSGPDTQYF. The CDR3 nucleotides are TGCGCCAGCAGCTTAGGTCCTAGCGGCCCAGATACGCAGTATTTT.

The chain links TRBV5-5 to TRBJ2-3; possibly TRBD1 for D (6 bases). The CDR3 totals 15 residues. V dropped 2 bases and J dropped 1 base, with 11 bases sitting between them. Germline CDR1 SGHKS, CDR2 YYEKEE (reference sequence). Written as DNA, the CDR3 is TGTGCCAGCAGCTTACAGCCAGGGGGCACAGATACGCAGTATTTT. It translates to CASSLQPGGTDTQYF.

In nucleotides, the CDR3 is TGCGCCAGCAGCTTAAACGAGGCGCAAGATACGCAGTATTTT. It encodes CASSLNEAQDTQYF. The chain joins TRBV5-1 to TRBJ2-3; D ambiguous. The CDR3 length is 14 residues. V was pared by 2 bases and J by 5 bases, with 12 bases between. Germline loops: CDR1 SGHRS, CDR2 YFSETQ.

The chain couples TRBV19 to TRBJ2-3; possibly TRBD2 for D (6 bases). The CDR3 is 14 amino acids. From germline, CDR1 is LNHDA and CDR2 SQIVND (reference sequence). The ends were cut back, 3 bases at V and 3 bases at J, with 10 bases in the middle. The CDR3 region has the DNA TGTGCCAGTAGTATCTCCGGGGGTACAGATACGCAGTATTTT. Translation gives CASSISGGTDTQYF.

The chain has TRBV6-1 and TRBJ2-7, with D possibly TRBD2 on 6 matching bases. V was clipped by 1 base and J by 3 bases, with 7 bases between them. Germline V CDR1 and CDR2: MNHNS, SASEGT. The CDR3 contains 13 residues. As DNA, the CDR3 is TGTGCCAGCAGTGAAGGACTAGACTACGAGCAGTACTTC. Protein sequence: CASSEGLDYEQYF.

The DNA for the CDR3 is TGTGCCAGTAGTATTAACAGGGTGGATACGCAGTATTTT. This translates into CASSINRVDTQYF. The V and J genes are TRBV19 and TRBJ2-3; possibly TRBD1 for D (6 bases). The CDR3 is 13 amino acids. Germline CDR1 and CDR2: LNHDA and SQIVND (reference sequence). V was shortened by 3 bases and J by 6 bases, with 10 bases between the two germline ends. Drawing the rest from reference TRBV19 and TRBJ2-3, the complete variable domain is DGGITQSPKYLFRKEGQNVTLSCEQNLNHDAMYWYRQDPGQGLRLIYYSQIVNDFQKGDIAEGYSVSREKKESFPLTVTSAQKNPTAFYLCASSINRVDTQYFGPGTRLTVL.